Listed here are 2 T cell receptor beta chains from one sample, sequenced in a study of CXCR3-negative and CXCR3-positive naive CD8 T cells. Through 5' RACE with UMI labels, the TRB cDNA libraries were prepared. With the 5' RACE reads reprocessed, TCRdb shows one record per CDR3 protein and no DNA. In total, the table holds 30,000 to 40,000 distinct CDR3 sequences. The source material was memory CD8+ T cells from blood. The source is a human donor in good health. Some clones in this sample may be carry-over from other donors' samples.

CDR3 protein: CSVEYLAGPEGTDTQYF. This chain joins TRBV29-1 and TRBJ2-3; TCRdb lists TRBD2, though no DNA is available to test this call. The CDR3 contains 17 residues. Germline CDR1 reads SQVTM; CDR2 reads ANQGSEA.

V usage is TRBV5-6 and J usage is TRBJ2-1; TCRdb outputs TRBD2, but without DNA this stays unchecked. The CDR3 consists of 12 residues. The germline V gene has CDR1 SGHDT and CDR2 YYEEEE. The CDR3 region is CASTAGVNEQFF. Full variable domain (missing parts from reference TRBV5-6 and TRBJ2-1): DAGVTQSPTHLIKTRGQQVTLRCSPKSGHDTVSWYQQALGQGPQFIFQYYEEEERQRGNFPDRFSGHQFPNYSSELNVNALLLGDSALYLCASTAGVNEQFFGPGTRLTVL.